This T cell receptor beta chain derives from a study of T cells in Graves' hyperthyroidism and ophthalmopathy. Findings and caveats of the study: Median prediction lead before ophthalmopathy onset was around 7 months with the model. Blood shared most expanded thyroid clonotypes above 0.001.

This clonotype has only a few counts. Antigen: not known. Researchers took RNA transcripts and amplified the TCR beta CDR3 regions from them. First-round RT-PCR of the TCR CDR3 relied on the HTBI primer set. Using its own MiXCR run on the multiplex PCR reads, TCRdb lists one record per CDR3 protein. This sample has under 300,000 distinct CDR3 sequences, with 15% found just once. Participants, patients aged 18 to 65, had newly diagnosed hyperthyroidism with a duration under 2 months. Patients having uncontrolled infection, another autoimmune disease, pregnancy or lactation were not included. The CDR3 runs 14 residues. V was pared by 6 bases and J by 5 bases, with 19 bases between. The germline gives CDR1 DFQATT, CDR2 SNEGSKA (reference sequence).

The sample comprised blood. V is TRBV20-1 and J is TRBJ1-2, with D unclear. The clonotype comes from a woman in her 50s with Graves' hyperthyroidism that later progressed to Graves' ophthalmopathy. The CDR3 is CSAGGGMVTYGYTF. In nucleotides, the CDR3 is TGCAGTGCGGGCGGCGGGATGGTAACTTATGGCTACACCTTC.